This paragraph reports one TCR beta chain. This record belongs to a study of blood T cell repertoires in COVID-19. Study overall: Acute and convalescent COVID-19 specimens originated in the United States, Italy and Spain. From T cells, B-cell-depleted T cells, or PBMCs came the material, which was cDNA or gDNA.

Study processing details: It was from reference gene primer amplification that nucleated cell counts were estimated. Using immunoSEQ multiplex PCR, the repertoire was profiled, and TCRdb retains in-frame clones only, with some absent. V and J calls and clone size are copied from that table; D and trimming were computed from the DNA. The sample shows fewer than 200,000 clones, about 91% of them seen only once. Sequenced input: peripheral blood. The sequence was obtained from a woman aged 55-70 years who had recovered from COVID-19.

CDR3 sequence: CASSQVIGAGQYF. The CDR3 region has the DNA TGCGCCAGCAGCCAAGTTATTGGGGCCGGGCAGTACTTC. The chain recombines TRBV4-1 with TRBJ2-7; tentatively, D is TRBD1 (5 bases). The germline V and J ends were trimmed by 1 base and 9 bases, with 13 bases remaining between them. CDR3 size: 13 residues. Germline V gene sequence: CDR1 MGHRA, CDR2 YSYEKL.